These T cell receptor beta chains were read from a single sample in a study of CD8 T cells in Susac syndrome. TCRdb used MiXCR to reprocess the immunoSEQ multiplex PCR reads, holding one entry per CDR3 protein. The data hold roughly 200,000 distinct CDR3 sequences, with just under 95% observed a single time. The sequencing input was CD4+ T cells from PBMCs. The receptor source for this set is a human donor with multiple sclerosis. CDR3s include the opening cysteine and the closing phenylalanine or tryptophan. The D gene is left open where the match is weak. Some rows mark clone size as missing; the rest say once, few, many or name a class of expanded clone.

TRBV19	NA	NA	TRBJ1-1	TGTGCCAGTAGTAGGGGGGCCGGCACTGAAGCTTTCTTT	CASSRGAGTEAFF
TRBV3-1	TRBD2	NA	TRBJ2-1	TGTGCCAGCAGCCAATCCCCGGGGGGGCAAATGGAGCAGTTCTTC	CASSQSPGGQMEQFF
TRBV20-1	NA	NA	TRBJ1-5	TGCAGTGCCGTACAGGGTTCCAGCAATCAGCCCCAGCATTTT	CSAVQGSSNQPQHF
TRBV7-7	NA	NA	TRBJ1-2	TGTGCTAGCAGCTTGGGACCGGGCAGGGGCTACACCTTC	CASSLGPGRGYTF
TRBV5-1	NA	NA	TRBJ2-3	TGCGCCAGCAGCTCGGGTGGTGAAACAGATACGCAGTATTTT	CASSSGGETDTQYF
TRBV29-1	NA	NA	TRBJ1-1	TGCAGCGTGACTTTCAGCACTGAAGCTTTCTTT	CSVTFSTEAFF
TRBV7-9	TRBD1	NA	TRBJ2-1	TGTGCCAGCAGCCAGCGGACAGGGAGGAATGAGCAGTTCTTC	CASSQRTGRNEQFF
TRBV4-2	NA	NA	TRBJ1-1	TGTGCCAGCAGCCAAGATGGGCAGTACACTGAAGCTTTCTTT	CASSQDGQYTEAFF
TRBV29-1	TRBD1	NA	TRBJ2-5	TGCAGCGTGACACGACAGGGCCACTCGGAGACCCAGTACTTC	CSVTRQGHSETQYF
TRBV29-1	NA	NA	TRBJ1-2	TGCAGCGTCGAGGGTGCCGCTTATGGCTACACCTTC	CSVEGAAYGYTF
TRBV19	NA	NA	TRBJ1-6	TGTGCCAGTAGTATGGATGGGTTGGGGAATTCACCCCTCCACTTT	CASSMDGLGNSPLHF
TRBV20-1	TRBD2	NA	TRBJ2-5	TGCAGTGCTAGAGTAACAGCGGGGCAAGAGACCCAGTACTTC	CSARVTAGQETQYF
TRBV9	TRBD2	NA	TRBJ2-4	TGTGCCAGCAGCGGAGATGGCGGGGGAGCCAAAAACATTCAGTACTTC	CASSGDGGGAKNIQYF
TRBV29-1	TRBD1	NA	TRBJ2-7	TGCAGCGTTGAGGGGGGATCCCGGGACAGGTCCTACGAGCAGTACTTC	CSVEGGSRDRSYEQYF
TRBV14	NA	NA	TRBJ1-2	TGTGCCAGCAGCCAAGCGGGAGACTTCTATGGCTACACCTTC	CASSQAGDFYGYTF
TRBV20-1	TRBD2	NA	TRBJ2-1	TGCAGTGCTAGAGCGGCGGGGGGGGTAGATGAGCAGTTCTTC	CSARAAGGVDEQFF
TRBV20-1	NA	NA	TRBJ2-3	TGCAGTGCCGATGGTGGGGGGCCCCGCACAGATACGCAGTATTTT	CSADGGGPRTDTQYF
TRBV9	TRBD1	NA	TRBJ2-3	TGTGCCAGCAGCGTAGGGGGTGGGACAGGGGTGGATACGCAGTATTTT	CASSVGGGTGVDTQYF
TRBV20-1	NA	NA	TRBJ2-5	TGCAGTGCAAGTCAGGGATCCCAAGAGACCCAGTACTTC	CSASQGSQETQYF
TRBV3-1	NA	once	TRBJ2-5	TGTGCCAGCTCCTCACGGGACCGCAGAGAGACCCAGTACTTC	CASSSRDRRETQYF
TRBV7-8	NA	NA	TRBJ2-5	TGTGCCAGTTTTGGGCTACTGGGGGGGGCTAAAGAGACCCAGTACTTC	CASFGLLGGAKETQYF
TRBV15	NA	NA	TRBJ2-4	TGTGCCACCAGCAGTGAATATGGGACCTACAAAAACATTCAGTACTTC	CATSSEYGTYKNIQYF
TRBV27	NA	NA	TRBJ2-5	TGTGCCAGCAGTTTAGGCGGGGTCATACAAGAGACCCAGTACTTC	CASSLGGVIQETQYF
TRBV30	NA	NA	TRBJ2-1	TGTGCCCTAGACAGGGGAGGGGACAATGAGCAGTTCTTC	CALDRGGDNEQFF
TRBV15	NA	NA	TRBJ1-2	TGTGCCACCAGCAGAGATCTCTCGGGTGGCTACACCTTC	CATSRDLSGGYTF
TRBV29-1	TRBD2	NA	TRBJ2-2	TGCAGCGTTGATCCTAGCGGGGCGAACACCGGGGAGCTGTTTTTT	CSVDPSGANTGELFF
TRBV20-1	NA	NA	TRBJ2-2	TGCAGTGCTGGAAAGACAGCTAACACCGGGGAGCTGTTTTTT	CSAGKTANTGELFF
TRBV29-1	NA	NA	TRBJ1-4	TGCAGCGCTAACGACGCGGGGGAAAAACTGTTTTTT	CSANDAGEKLFF
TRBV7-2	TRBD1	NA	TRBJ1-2	TGTGCCAGCAGCCCCTCCGGGACAGGATATGGCTACACCTTC	CASSPSGTGYGYTF
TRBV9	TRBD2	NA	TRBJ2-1	TGTGCCAGCAGCGTTAGCGGGGGACCCAGGAAGTTCTTC	CASSVSGGPRKFF
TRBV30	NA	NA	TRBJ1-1	TGTGCCTGGATGGGGGGGCTGTACACTGAAGCTTTCTTT	CAWMGGLYTEAFF
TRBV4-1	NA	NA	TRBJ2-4	TGCGCCAGCAGCCCCCTTTGGCAGACAGCCAAAAACATTCAGTACTTC	CASSPLWQTAKNIQYF
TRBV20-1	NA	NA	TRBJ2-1	TGCAGTGCGCCTGGGATGACGAATGAGCAGTTCTTC	CSAPGMTNEQFF
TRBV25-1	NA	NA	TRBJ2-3	TGTGCCAGCAGCTCAGGGGTGGCGGGAGATACGCAGTATTTT	CASSSGVAGDTQYF
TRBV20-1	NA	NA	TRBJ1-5	TGCAGTGCTAGCCAAGACTCGAATCAGCCCCAGCATTTT	CSASQDSNQPQHF
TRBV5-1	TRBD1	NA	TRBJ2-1	TGCGCCAGCAGCTTGGTACAGGGGGTACACAATGAGCAGTTCTTC	CASSLVQGVHNEQFF
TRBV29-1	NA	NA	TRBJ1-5	TGCAGCGTCCGTGCGGGGGGCGGTCAGCCCCAGCATTTT	CSVRAGGGQPQHF
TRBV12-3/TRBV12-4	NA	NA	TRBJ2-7	TGTGCCAGCAGTCGGCTTATGGGCCCCTACGAGCAGTACTTC	CASSRLMGPYEQYF
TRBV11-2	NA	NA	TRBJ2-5	TGTGCCAGCAGCCCTAGGGAGACCCAGTACTTC	CASSPRETQYF
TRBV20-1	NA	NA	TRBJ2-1	TGCAGTGCTTTGCGCAATGAGCAGTTCTTC	CSALRNEQFF
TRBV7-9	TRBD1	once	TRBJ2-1	TGTGCCAGCAGCTTCGAACGGACAGGCTACAATGAGCAGTTCTTC	CASSFERTGYNEQFF
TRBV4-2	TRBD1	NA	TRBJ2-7	TGTGCCAGCAGGCTGAGCCGGGACAGGGCCTACGAGCAGTACTTC	CASRLSRDRAYEQYF
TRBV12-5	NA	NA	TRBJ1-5	TGTGCTAGTGGTGCCACCAGGGACGGCAATCAGCCCCAGCATTTT	CASGATRDGNQPQHF